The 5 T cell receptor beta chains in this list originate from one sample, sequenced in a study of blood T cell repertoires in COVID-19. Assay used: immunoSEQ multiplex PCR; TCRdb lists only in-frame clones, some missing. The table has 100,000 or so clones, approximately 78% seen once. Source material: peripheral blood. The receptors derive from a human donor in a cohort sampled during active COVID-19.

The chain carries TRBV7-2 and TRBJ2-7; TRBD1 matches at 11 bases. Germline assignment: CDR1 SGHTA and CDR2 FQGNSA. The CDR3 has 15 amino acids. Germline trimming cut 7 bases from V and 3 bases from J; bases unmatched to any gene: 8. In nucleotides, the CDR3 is TGTGCCAGCACCCACGCCGGGACAGGGGGCTACGAGCAGTACTTC. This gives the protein CASTHAGTGGYEQYF.

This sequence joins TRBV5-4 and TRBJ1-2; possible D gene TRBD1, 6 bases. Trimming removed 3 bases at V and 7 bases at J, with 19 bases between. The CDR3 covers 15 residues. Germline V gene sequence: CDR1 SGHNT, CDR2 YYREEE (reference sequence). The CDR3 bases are TGTGCCAGCAGCTCCCATACCTTCCAGGGGTCTGGCTACACCTTC. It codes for CASSSHTFQGSGYTF.

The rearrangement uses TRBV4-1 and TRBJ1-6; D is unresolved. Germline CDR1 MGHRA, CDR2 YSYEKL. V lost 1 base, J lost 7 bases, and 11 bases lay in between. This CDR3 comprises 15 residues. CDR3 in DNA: TGCGCCAGCAGCCAAGCGGTTGGGGAGAATTCACCCCTCCACTTT. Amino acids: CASSQAVGENSPLHF.

CDR3 loop: CASSQDSPGGRNTEAFF. The DNA of the CDR3 is TGTGCCAGCAGCCAAGATTCCCCAGGGGGCCGGAACACTGAAGCTTTCTTT. The chain employs TRBV4-2 and TRBJ1-1, with 8 nucleotides matching TRBD1. The CDR3 sequence is 17 residues long. After removal of 0 bases from V and 1 base from J, the junction contained 7 bases not matched to a gene. Germline CDR1 reads LGHNA; CDR2 reads YNFKEQ.

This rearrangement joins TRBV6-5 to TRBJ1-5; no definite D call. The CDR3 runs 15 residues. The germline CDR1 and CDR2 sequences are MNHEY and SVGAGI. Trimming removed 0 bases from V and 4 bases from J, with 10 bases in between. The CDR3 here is CASSYSGSLNQPQHF. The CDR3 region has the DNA TGTGCCAGCAGTTACTCCGGGTCTTTGAATCAGCCCCAGCATTTT.